Sequencing of this T cell receptor (beta chain) was carried out in a study of radiation and T cells in renal cell carcinoma. Clones were read by immunoSEQ multiplex PCR, and TCRdb kept only the in-frame ones, dropping some. The sample holds 130,000 or so clones, approximately 87% seen once. Time point reported: baseline pretreatment blood. Sample treatment: 15 Gy SBRT to primary tumor, nephrectomy 4 weeks later. The sequences come from blood, collected from a patient whose treatment included radiotherapy and nephrectomy. The origin of this receptor is a woman aged 45-65 years with renal cell carcinoma.

CDR3: CASSAGTEYEQYF. CDR3 in DNA: TGTGCCAGCAGTGCAGGGACAGAATACGAGCAGTACTTC. V gene TRBV5-6 combines with J gene TRBJ2-7; TRBD1 matches 7 bases. In germline, CDR1 is SGHDT, CDR2 YYEEEE. The CDR3 runs 13 residues. J lost 4 bases, V lost 5 bases, and 6 bases had no gene match. The complete variable domain, with remaining parts taken from reference TRBV5-6 and TRBJ2-7, reads DAGVTQSPTHLIKTRGQQVTLRCSPKSGHDTVSWYQQALGQGPQFIFQYYEEEERQRGNFPDRFSGHQFPNYSSELNVNALLLGDSALYLCASSAGTEYEQYFGPGTRLTVT.